This passage covers 3 T cell receptor beta chains from one sample sequenced in a study of cytomegalovirus exposure and HLA in healthy donors (TCRdb year 2017). The library was built by means of the immunoSEQ multiplex PCR assay. For the multiplex PCR, a mixture combining 60 forward primers for TCR Vbeta segments and 13 reverse primers for TCR Jbeta segments was used. TCRdb took this table from immuneACCESS and kept in-frame rearrangements with V and J called. Such tables lack part of the clones; where checked against another copy, unresolved V genes explain under half of the gap, and the rest is unexplained. This sample holds 120,000 to 150,000 clones; roughly 76% were observed only once. The ten largest account for 1% to 1.5% of the sample. The sequencing sample was made of PBMCs. These TCRs come from a woman aged 40 to 50 in good health and CMV-seronegative.

In this sample, this clone turned up a few times. The rearrangement uses TRBV2 and TRBJ1-4, with a possible D match to TRBD1 (5 bases). CDR3 length: 14 amino acids. The germline CDR1 and CDR2 sequences are SNHLY and FYNNEI. V lost 6 bases and J lost 8, with 16 bases in between. CDR3 coding DNA: TGTGCCAGCAGCGGGGCCGGGACTAGGGAAAAACTGTTTTTT. Amino acid sequence: CASSGAGTREKLFF.

The chain recombines TRBV7-6 with TRBJ2-1, with 8 nucleotides matching TRBD2. From germline, CDR1 is SGHVS and CDR2 FNYEAQ. Trimming took 6 bases from V and 4 from J; bases not matched to a gene: 14. This CDR3 contains 17 residues. The DNA of the CDR3 is TGTGCCAGCAGTATCAACCCGGGGGGGCCAGGTTACAATGAGCAGTTCTTC. Its protein product is CASSINPGGPGYNEQFF.

V is TRBV6-5 and J is TRBJ1-2, with D tentatively TRBD1 (5 bases). This CDR3 is 14 amino acids long. Germline CDR1 is MNHEY and CDR2 is SVGAGI. The ends were cut back, 6 bases at V and 8 bases at J, with 19 bases in the middle. The CDR3 region has the DNA TGTGCCAGCAGCCCCTTTCTAGGGGCGGAAGGCTACACCTTC. Translation: CASSPFLGAEGYTF.